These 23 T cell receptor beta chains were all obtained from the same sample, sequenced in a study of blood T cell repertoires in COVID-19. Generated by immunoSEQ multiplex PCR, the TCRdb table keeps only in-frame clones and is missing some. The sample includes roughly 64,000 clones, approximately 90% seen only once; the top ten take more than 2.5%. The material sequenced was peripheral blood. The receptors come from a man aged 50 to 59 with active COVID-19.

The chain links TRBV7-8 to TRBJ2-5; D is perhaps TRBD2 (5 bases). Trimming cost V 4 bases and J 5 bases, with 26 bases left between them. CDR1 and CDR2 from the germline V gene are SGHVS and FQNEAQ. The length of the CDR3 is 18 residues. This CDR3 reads CASSSRHGGGGTRETQYF. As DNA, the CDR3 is TGTGCCAGCAGCTCCCGTCATGGTGGTGGAGGAACCAGGGAGACCCAGTACTTC.

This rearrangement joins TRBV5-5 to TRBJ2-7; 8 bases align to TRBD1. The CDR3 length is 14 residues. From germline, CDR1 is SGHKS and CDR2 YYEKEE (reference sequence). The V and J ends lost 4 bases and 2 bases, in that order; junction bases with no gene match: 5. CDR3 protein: CASSAWTGTYEQYF. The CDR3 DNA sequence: TGTGCCAGCAGCGCCTGGACAGGGACCTACGAGCAGTACTTC.

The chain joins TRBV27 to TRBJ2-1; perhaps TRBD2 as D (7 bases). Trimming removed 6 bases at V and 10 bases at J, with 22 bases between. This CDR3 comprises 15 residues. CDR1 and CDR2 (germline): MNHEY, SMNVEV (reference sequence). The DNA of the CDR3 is TGTGCCAGCAGGGGTTGGGGGGGCTCCCCCGGCGAGCAGTTCTTC. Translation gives CASRGWGGSPGEQFF.

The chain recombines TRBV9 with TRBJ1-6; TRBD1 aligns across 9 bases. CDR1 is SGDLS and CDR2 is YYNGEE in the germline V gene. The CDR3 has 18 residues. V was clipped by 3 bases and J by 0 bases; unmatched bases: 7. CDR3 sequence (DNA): TGTGCCAGCAGCGGACGGACAGGGGCCGGCTCCTATAATTCACCCCTCCACTTT. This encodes CASSGRTGAGSYNSPLHF.

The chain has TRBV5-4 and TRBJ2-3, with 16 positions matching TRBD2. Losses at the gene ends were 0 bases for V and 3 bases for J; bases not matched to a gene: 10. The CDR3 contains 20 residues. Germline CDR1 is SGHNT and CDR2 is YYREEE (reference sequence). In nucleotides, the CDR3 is TGTGCCAGCAGCTTGGATGGGACTAGCGGGAGGGCATATGGGACAGATACGCAGTATTTT. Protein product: CASSLDGTSGRAYGTDTQYF.

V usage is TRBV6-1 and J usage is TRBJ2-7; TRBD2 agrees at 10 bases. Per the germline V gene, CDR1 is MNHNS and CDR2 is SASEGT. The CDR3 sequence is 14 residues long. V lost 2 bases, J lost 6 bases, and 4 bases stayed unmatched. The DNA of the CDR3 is TGTGCCAGCAGTGAAACTAGCGGGGCCCGCGAGCAGTACTTC. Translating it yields CASSETSGAREQYF.

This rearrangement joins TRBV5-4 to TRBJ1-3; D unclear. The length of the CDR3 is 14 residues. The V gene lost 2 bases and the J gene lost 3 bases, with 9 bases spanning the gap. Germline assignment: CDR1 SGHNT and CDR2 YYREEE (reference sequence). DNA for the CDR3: TGTGCCAGCAGCTTCAACCAACTTGGAAACACCATATATTTT. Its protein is CASSFNQLGNTIYF. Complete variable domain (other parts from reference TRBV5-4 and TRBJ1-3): ETGVTQSPTHLIKTRGQQVTLRCSSQSGHNTVSWYQQALGQGPQFIFQYYREEENGRGNFPPRFSGLQFPNYSSELNVNALELDDSALYLCASSFNQLGNTIYFGEGSWLTVV.

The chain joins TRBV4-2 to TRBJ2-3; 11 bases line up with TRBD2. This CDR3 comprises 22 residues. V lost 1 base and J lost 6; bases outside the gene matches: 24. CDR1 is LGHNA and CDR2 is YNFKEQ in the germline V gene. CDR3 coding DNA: TGTGCCAGCAGCCAAGCCGTAGCGGGAGGGGGGGATTTTGGGAGATTCCACGATACGCAGTATTTT. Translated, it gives CASSQAVAGGGDFGRFHDTQYF.

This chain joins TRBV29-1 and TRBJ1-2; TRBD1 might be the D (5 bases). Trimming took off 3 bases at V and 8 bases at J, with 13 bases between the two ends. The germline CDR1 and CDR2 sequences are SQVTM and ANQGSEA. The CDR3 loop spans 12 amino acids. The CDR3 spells CSVDGGWRGYTF. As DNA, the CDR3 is TGCAGCGTTGACGGGGGATGGCGCGGCTACACCTTC.

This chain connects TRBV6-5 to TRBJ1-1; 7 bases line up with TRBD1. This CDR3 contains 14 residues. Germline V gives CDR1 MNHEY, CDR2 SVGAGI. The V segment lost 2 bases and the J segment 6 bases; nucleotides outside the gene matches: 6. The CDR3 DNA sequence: TGTGCCAGCAGTTACACTGGGACAGCTGCTGAAGCTTTCTTT. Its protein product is CASSYTGTAAEAFF.

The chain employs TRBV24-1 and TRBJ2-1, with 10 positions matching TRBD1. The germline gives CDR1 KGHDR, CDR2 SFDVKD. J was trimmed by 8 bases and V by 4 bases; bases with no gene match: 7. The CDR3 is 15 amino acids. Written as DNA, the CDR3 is TGTGCCACCAGTGACCGGGACAGGGGTAGGGATGAGCAGTTCTTC. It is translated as CATSDRDRGRDEQFF.

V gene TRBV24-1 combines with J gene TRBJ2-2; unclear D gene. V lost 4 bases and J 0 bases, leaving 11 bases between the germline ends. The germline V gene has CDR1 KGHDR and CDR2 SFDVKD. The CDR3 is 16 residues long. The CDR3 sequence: CATSDPQSANTGELFF. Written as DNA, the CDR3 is TGTGCCACCAGTGACCCCCAATCGGCGAACACCGGGGAGCTGTTTTTT.

This chain's CDR3 is CASSLLRDRRNLYGYTF. CDR3 nucleotides: TGTGCCAGCAGCTTACTCCGGGACAGGCGTAACCTGTATGGCTACACCTTC. The chain is built from TRBV11-2 and TRBJ1-2; 8 nucleotides line up with TRBD1. Trimming removed 2 bases from V and 5 bases from J; junction bases left unmatched: 13. Germline values: CDR1 SGHAT, CDR2 FQNNGV. This CDR3 spans 17 amino acids.

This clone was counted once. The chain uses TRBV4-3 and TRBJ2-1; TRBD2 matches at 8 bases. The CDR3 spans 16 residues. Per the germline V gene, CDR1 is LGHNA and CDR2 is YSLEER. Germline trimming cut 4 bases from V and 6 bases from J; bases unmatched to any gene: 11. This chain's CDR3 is CASSPQVTGGPNEQFF. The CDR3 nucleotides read TGCGCCAGCAGCCCCCAAGTAACGGGAGGGCCCAATGAGCAGTTCTTC.

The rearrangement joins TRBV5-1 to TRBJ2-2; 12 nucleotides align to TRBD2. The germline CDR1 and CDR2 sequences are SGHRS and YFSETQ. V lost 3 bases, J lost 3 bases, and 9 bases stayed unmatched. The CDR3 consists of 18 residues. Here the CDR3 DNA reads TGCGCCAGCAGCTGGGTGGAACTAGCGGGGGGCGACACCGGGGAGCTGTTTTTT. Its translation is CASSWVELAGGDTGELFF.

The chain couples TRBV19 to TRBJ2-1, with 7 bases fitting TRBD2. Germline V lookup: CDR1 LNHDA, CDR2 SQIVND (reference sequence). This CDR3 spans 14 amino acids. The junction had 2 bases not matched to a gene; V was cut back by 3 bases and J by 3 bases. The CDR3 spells CASSMGGDYNEQFF. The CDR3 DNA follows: TGTGCCAGTAGTATGGGGGGGGACTACAATGAGCAGTTCTTC.

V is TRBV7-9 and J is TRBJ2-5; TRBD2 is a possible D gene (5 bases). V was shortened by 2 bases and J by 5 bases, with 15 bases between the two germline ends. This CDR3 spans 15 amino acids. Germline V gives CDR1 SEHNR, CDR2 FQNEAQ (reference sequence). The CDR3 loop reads CASSLSEGRGETQYF. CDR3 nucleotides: TGTGCCAGCAGCTTATCTGAAGGGCGCGGGGAGACCCAGTACTTC.

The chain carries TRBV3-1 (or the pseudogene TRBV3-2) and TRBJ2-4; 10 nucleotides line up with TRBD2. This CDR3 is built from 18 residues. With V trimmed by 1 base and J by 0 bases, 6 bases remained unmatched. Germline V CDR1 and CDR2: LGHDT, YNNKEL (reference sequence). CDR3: CASSQGRAGGIAKNIQYF. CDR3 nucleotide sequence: TGTGCCAGCAGCCAAGGGAGAGCGGGGGGGATAGCCAAAAACATTCAGTACTTC.

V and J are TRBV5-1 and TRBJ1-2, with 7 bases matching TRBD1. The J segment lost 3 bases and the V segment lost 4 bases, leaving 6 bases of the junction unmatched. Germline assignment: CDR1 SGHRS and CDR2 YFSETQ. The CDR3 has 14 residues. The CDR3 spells CASSASGTDYGYTF. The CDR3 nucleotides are TGCGCCAGCAGCGCCTCCGGGACAGACTATGGCTACACCTTC.

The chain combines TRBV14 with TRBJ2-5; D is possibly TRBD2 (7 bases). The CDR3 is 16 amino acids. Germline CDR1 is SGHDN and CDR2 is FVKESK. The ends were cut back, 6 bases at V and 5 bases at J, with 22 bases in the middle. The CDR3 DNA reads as TGTGCCAGCAGTCATCCGTTGGGGGGGCCGGGGGAGACCCAGTACTTC. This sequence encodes CASSHPLGGPGETQYF. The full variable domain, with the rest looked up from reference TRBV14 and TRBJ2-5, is EAGVTQFPSHSVIEKGQTVTLRCDPISGHDNLYWYRRVMGKEIKFLLHFVKESKQDESGMPNNRFLAERTGGTYSTLKVQPAELEDSGVYFCASSHPLGGPGETQYFGPGTRLLVL.

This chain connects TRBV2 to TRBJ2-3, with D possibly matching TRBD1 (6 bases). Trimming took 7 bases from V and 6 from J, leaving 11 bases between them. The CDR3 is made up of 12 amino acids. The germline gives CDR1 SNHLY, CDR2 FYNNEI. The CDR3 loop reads CASIQGWDTQYF. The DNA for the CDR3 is TGTGCCAGCATACAGGGATGGGATACGCAGTATTTT.

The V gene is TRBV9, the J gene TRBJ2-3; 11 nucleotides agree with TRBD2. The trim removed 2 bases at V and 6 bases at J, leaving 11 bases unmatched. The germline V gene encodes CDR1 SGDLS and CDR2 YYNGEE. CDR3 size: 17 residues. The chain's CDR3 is CASSVLPTSGAMDTQYF. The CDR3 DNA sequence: TGTGCCAGCAGCGTTCTTCCGACTAGCGGGGCAATGGATACGCAGTATTTT.

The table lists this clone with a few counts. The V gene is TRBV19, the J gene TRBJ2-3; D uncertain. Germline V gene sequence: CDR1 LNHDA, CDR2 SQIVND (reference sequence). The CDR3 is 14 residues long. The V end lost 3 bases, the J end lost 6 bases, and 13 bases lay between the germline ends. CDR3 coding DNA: TGTGCCAGTAGTATCCCGGGTCTCGGGGATACGCAGTATTTT. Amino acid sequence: CASSIPGLGDTQYF.